This record concerns one T cell receptor (beta chain) sequence. Assay: immunoSEQ multiplex PCR; the TCRdb copy retains only in-frame clones and omits some. The repertoire holds around 140,000 clones, 86% seen once, with around 10% in the top ten. The sample is drawn from a study of blood T cell repertoires in COVID-19. Germline CDR1 is SQVTM and CDR2 is ANQGSEA. Trimming cost V 7 bases and J 3 bases; bases outside gene matches: 18. CDR3 length: 17 residues. The specimen sequenced was peripheral blood. The rearrangement joins TRBV29-1 to TRBJ2-1, with 7 bases identical to TRBD1. This TCR was sampled from a woman in her 70s with COVID-19, enrolled during active disease. CDR3 sequence reads: CSAPSKTGQKYYNEQFF. The CDR3 nucleotides read TGCAGCGCCCCGAGCAAGACAGGGCAAAAATACTACAATGAGCAGTTCTTC.